These T cell receptor beta chains were read from a single sample in a study of CD8 T cells in Susac syndrome. TCRdb re-called the immunoSEQ multiplex PCR reads through MiXCR, storing one row per CDR3 protein. Of fewer than 200,000 distinct CDR3 sequences in the sample, around 90% were seen once. Sample: CD4+ T cells from PBMCs. These receptors were collected from a human donor with Susac syndrome. Both conserved end residues are part of each CDR3. A D gene is named only where the DNA matches it firmly. Expanded clones are given a class, and other clones once, few, many or no size at all.

D gene,J gene,V gene,clone size,CDR3 protein,CDR3 DNA
-,TRBJ2-7,TRBV3-1,-,CASSLGAEGGEQYF,TGTGCCAGCAGCCTCGGCGCGGAGGGCGGGGAGCAGTACTTC
TRBD2,TRBJ2-1,TRBV12-3/TRBV12-4,-,CASSESGGANNEQFF,TGTGCCAGCAGCGAAAGCGGGGGGGCGAACAATGAGCAGTTCTTC
TRBD1,TRBJ2-7,TRBV19,once,CASSGQESSYEQYF,TGTGCCAGTAGCGGACAGGAGAGCTCCTACGAGCAGTACTTC
-,TRBJ2-7,TRBV10-3,-,CAISTIDGVVHEQYF,TGTGCCATCAGTACCATAGACGGGGTCGTACACGAGCAGTACTTC
TRBD2,TRBJ2-7,TRBV19,-,CASSTQTSGRPEQYF,TGTGCCAGTAGTACGCAGACTAGCGGGAGGCCCGAGCAGTACTTC
-,TRBJ2-5,TRBV2,few,CASSAQETQYF,TGTGCCAGCAGTGCCCAAGAGACCCAGTACTTC
-,TRBJ1-6,TRBV5-6,-,CASSLSSAGTRSSYNSPLHF,TGTGCCAGCAGCTTGAGTTCTGCCGGGACAAGGAGCTCCTATAATTCACCCCTCCACTTT
-,TRBJ2-1,TRBV4-1,-,CASSQDTGRGARSYNEQFF,TGCGCCAGCAGCCAAGATACGGGTCGTGGAGCCAGGTCCTACAATGAGCAGTTCTTC
-,TRBJ1-1,TRBV2,-,CASGRTVNTEAFF,TGTGCCAGCGGAAGGACAGTGAACACTGAAGCTTTCTTT
TRBD1,TRBJ2-5,TRBV24-1,-,CATSDRDRGRQETQYF,TGTGCCACCAGTGATAGGGACAGGGGACGCCAAGAGACCCAGTACTTC
-,TRBJ1-2,TRBV5-1,-,CASSGGDYNYGYTF,TGCGCCAGCAGCGGGGGGGACTACAACTATGGCTACACCTTC
-,TRBJ2-7,TRBV6-1,-,CASSDGTARGYEQYF,TGTGCCAGCAGTGATGGGACCGCACGAGGCTACGAGCAGTACTTC
TRBD1,TRBJ2-2,TRBV12-3/TRBV12-4,-,CASTNRQGNTGELFF,TGTGCCAGCACCAACCGACAGGGTAACACCGGGGAGCTGTTTTTT
TRBD2,TRBJ2-2,TRBV11-2,-,CASSFTSGVNTGELFF,TGTGCCAGCAGCTTTACTAGCGGGGTGAACACCGGGGAGCTGTTTTTT
-,TRBJ2-5,TRBV6-1,few,CASRQPHSETQYF,TGTGCCAGCAGACAGCCCCATTCAGAGACCCAGTACTTC
-,TRBJ2-3,TRBV20-1,-,CSADRDADTQYF,TGCAGTGCTGATCGTGATGCAGATACGCAGTATTTT
-,TRBJ1-1,TRBV20-1,-,CSAQEYPEAFF,TGCAGTGCTCAAGAGTACCCTGAAGCTTTCTTT
-,TRBJ1-5,TRBV4-1,-,CASSQGGGSNQPQHF,TGCGCCAGCAGCCAGGGAGGGGGAAGCAATCAGCCCCAGCATTTT
TRBD2,TRBJ2-2,TRBV7-3,-,CASSHREAGELFF,TGTGCCAGCAGCCACCGGGAGGCCGGGGAGCTGTTTTTT
-,TRBJ1-1,TRBV7-9,-,CASSLGGARAFF,TGTGCCAGCAGCTTAGGGGGGGCGCGGGCTTTCTTT
-,TRBJ2-7,TRBV7-2,few,CASSLEQGREQYF,TGTGCCAGCAGCTTAGAACAGGGCCGCGAGCAGTACTTC
TRBD1,TRBJ2-1,TRBV19,-,CASPRDSSYNEQFF,TGTGCCAGTCCCCGGGACAGCTCCTACAATGAGCAGTTCTTC
-,TRBJ1-1,TRBV19,once,CASSGQKGTEAFF,TGTGCCAGTAGCGGACAGAAGGGCACTGAAGCTTTCTTT
-,TRBJ1-1,TRBV3-1,-,CASSAQYTEAFF,TGTGCCAGCAGCGCTCAATACACTGAAGCTTTCTTT
-,TRBJ2-7,TRBV27,-,CASSLSSSGARNYEQYF,TGTGCCAGCAGTTTATCGTCTTCCGGGGCACGTAACTACGAGCAGTACTTC
-,TRBJ2-1,TRBV7-8,-,CASRRTSYDEQFF,TGTGCCAGCCGTCGGACTTCCTACGATGAGCAGTTCTTC
-,TRBJ2-3,TRBV5-4,-,CASSLEHTDTQYF,TGTGCCAGCAGCTTGGAACACACAGATACGCAGTATTTT
-,TRBJ1-1,TRBV9,-,CASSRFKNTEAFF,TGTGCCAGCAGCCGGTTCAAGAACACTGAAGCTTTCTTT
-,TRBJ2-1,TRBV4-1,-,CASSQDLWGSYNEQFF,TGCGCCAGCAGCCAGGACCTTTGGGGCTCCTACAATGAGCAGTTCTTC
TRBD1,TRBJ2-5,TRBV4-2,-,CASSQVVGQGETQYF,TGTGCCAGCAGCCAAGTTGTTGGACAGGGAGAGACCCAGTACTTC
TRBD1,TRBJ1-2,TRBV7-9,once,CASSPRQGADYGYTF,TGTGCCAGCAGCCCAAGACAGGGGGCGGACTATGGCTACACCTTC
TRBD1,TRBJ1-1,TRBV7-2,-,CASSHQINRGQGNTEAFF,TGTGCCAGCAGTCATCAGATCAACAGGGGGCAGGGGAACACTGAAGCTTTCTTT
-,TRBJ2-5,TRBV7-9,-,CASSPRTDGETQYF,TGTGCCAGCAGCCCCCGGACCGACGGGGAGACCCAGTACTTC
-,TRBJ1-2,TRBV6-6,-,CASSYEGQSSNYGYTF,TGTGCCAGCAGTTACGAAGGACAGAGCTCCAACTATGGCTACACCTTC
-,TRBJ2-7,TRBV28,-,CASSLLKGVFTYEQYF,TGTGCCAGCAGTTTACTGAAAGGGGTATTTACCTACGAGCAGTACTTC
-,TRBJ1-1,TRBV20-1,once,CSARDGAFF,TGCAGTGCTAGAGATGGAGCTTTCTTT
-,TRBJ2-7,TRBV7-9,-,CASSQSGDEQYF,TGTGCCAGCAGCCAGTCAGGGGACGAGCAGTACTTC
-,TRBJ2-7,TRBV12-3/TRBV12-4,-,CASSSAGGFLSYEQYF,TGTGCCAGCAGTTCCGCCGGAGGGTTCCTATCCTACGAGCAGTACTTC
-,TRBJ2-7,TRBV4-1,-,CASSPQGGSRTYEQYF,TGCGCCAGCAGCCCCCAGGGCGGCTCTCGCACCTACGAGCAGTACTTC
TRBD2,TRBJ2-1,TRBV28,-,CASSFHGRSSYNEQFF,TGTGCCAGCAGTTTTCACGGGAGGAGCTCCTACAATGAGCAGTTCTTC
-,TRBJ2-4,TRBV5-4,-,CASSLATGMNIQYF,TGTGCCAGCAGCTTGGCCACGGGGATGAACATTCAGTACTTC
-,TRBJ2-2,TRBV28,-,CASSFQNTGELFF,TGTGCCAGCAGTTTCCAGAACACCGGGGAGCTGTTTTTT
TRBD1,TRBJ1-2,TRBV27,-,CASSPWDRGQGYTF,TGTGCCAGCAGTCCCTGGGACAGGGGGCAAGGCTACACCTTC
-,TRBJ1-4,TRBV20-1,once,CSAGQPNEKLFF,TGCAGTGCTGGACAGCCGAATGAAAAACTGTTTTTT
-,TRBJ2-1,TRBV18,-,CASSPTSNEQFF,TGTGCCAGCTCACCCACTAGCAATGAGCAGTTCTTC
TRBD1,TRBJ2-5,TRBV24-1,-,CATSEAKGQGARETQYF,TGTGCCACCAGTGAAGCTAAGGGACAGGGGGCGCGAGAGACCCAGTACTTC
-,TRBJ1-1,TRBV5-1,-,CASSLETGIEAFF,TGCGCCAGCAGCTTGGAAACGGGAATTGAAGCTTTCTTT
-,TRBJ2-4,TRBV2,-,CASSRAGENIQYF,TGTGCCAGCAGTCGGGCTGGGGAAAACATTCAGTACTTC
-,TRBJ2-1,TRBV11-2,-,CASSLVEGREQFF,TGTGCCAGCAGCTTAGTCGAGGGACGTGAGCAGTTCTTC